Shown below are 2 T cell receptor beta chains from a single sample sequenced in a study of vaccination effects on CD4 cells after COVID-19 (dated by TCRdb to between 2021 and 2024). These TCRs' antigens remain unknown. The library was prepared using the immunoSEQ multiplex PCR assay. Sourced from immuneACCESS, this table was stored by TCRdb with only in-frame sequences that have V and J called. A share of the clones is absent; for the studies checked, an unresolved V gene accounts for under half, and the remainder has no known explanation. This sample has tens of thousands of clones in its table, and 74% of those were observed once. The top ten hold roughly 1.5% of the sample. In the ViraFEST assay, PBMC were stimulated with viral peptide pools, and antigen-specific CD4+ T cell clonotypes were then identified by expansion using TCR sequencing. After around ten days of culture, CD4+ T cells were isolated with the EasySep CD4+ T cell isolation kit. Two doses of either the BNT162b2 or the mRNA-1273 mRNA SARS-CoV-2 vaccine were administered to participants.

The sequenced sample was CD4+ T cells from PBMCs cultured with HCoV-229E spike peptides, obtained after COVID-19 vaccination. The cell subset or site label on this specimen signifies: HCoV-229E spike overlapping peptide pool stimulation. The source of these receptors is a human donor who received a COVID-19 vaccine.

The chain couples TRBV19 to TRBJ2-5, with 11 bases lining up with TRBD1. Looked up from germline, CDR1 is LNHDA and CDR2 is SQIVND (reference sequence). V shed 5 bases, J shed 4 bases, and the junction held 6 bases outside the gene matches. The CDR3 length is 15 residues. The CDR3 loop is CASSQPGQGGETQYF. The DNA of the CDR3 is TGTGCCAGTAGTCAACCGGGACAGGGGGGAGAGACCCAGTACTTC.

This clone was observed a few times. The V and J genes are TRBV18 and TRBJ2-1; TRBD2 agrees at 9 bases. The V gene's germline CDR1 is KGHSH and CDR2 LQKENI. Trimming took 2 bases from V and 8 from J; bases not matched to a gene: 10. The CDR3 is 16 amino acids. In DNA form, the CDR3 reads TGTGCCAGCTCACCAAGGGCTAGCGGGGTGGTTGATGAGCAGTTCTTC. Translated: CASSPRASGVVDEQFF.